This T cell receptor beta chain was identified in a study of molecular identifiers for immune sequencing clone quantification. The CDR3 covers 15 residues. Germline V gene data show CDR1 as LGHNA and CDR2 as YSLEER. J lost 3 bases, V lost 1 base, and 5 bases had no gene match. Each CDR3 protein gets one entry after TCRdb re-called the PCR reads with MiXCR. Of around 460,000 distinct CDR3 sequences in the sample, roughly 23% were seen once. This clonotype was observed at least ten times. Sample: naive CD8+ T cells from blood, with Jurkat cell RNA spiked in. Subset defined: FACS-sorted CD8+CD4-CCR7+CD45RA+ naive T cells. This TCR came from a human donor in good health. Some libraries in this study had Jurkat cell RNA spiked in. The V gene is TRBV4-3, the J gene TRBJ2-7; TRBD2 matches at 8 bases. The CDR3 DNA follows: TGCGCCAGCAGCCAAGGGACTAGCCATTACTACGAGCAGTACTTC. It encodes CASSQGTSHYYEQYF.